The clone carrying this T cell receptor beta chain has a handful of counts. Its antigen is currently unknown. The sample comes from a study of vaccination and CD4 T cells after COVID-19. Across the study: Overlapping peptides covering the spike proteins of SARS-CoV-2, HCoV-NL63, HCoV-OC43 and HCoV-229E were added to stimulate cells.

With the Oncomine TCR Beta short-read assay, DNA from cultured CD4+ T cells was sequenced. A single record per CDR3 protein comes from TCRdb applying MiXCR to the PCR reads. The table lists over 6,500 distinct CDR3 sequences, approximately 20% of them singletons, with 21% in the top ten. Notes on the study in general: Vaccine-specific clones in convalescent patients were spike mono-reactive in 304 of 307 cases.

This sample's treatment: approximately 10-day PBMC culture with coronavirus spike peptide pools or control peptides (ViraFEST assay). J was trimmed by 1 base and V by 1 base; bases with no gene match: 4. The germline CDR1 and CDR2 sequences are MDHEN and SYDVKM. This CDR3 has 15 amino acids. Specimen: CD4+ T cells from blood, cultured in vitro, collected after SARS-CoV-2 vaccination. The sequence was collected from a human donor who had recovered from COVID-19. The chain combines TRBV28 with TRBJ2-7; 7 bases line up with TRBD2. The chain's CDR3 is CASSLFSGESYEQYF. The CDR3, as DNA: TGTGCCAGCAGTTTATTCAGCGGGGAGTCCTACGAGCAGTACTTC. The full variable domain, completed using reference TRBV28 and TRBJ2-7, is DVKVTQSSRYLVKRTGEKVFLECVQDMDHENMFWYRQDPGLGLRLIYFSYDVKMKEKGDIPEGYSVSREKKERFSLILESASTNQTSMYLCASSLFSGESYEQYFGPGTRLTVT.